This T cell receptor beta chain was captured by sequencing in a study of early T cells in non-severe SARS-CoV-2 infection. Turning to the study itself: Sequencing was performed on bulk RNA from unsorted whole blood, leaving chains unpaired.

General study findings and limits: Anti-spike CD8 responses were favored by VDJdb matching, which missed private and CD4 specificities.

This clonotype was recorded many times. As yet, its antigen is unknown. In the library, individual cDNA molecules carried attached unique molecular identifiers. MiXCR, run by TCRdb on the 5' RACE reads, gives a single entry per CDR3 protein. The data show about 61,000 distinct CDR3 sequences, 9.5% to 14% seen once. Specimen: whole blood. The clonotype was recovered from an adult who was a healthcare worker with PCR-confirmed SARS-CoV-2 infection or an uninfected control (not recorded which).

As DNA, the CDR3 is TGTGCCAGCAGCTCCGAACAGAGCTCCTACAATGAGCAGTTCTTC. Residues: CASSSEQSSYNEQFF. V usage is TRBV5-4 and J usage is TRBJ2-1; D remains unclear. The V gene's germline CDR1 is SGHNT and CDR2 YYREEE (reference sequence). The CDR3 spans 15 residues. V was clipped by 3 bases and J by 0 bases, with 10 bases between them.